This entry lists 30 T cell receptor beta chains sequenced from one sample in a study of blood T cell repertoires in COVID-19 (dated by TCRdb to about 2020). Library construction relied on the immunoSEQ multiplex PCR assay. TCRdb obtained this table from immuneACCESS and retained in-frame rearrangements with V and J assigned. These tables miss some clones; where compared with another copy, unresolved V genes account for less than half of the shortfall, and the remainder is unexplained. The sample data list around 93,000 clones, and roughly 71% of these were observed just once. Approximately 9.2% of the sample lies in the top ten. The source material was peripheral blood. The receptors stem from a woman of 80 years or more with acute or convalescent COVID-19.

V gene TRBV5-4 combines with J gene TRBJ1-2, with 7 positions matching TRBD1. With V trimmed by 0 bases and J by 2 bases, 1 base remained unmatched. The CDR3 extends over 14 amino acids. Germline lookup yields CDR1 SGHNT and CDR2 YYREEE (reference sequence). This CDR3 is CASSLDRGNYGYTF. The CDR3 region has the DNA TGTGCCAGCAGCTTGGACAGGGGAAACTATGGCTACACCTTC. The whole variable domain, remainder taken from reference TRBV5-4 and TRBJ1-2, is ETGVTQSPTHLIKTRGQQVTLRCSSQSGHNTVSWYQQALGQGPQFIFQYYREEENGRGNFPPRFSGLQFPNYSSELNVNALELDDSALYLCASSLDRGNYGYTFGSGTRLTVV.

The chain joins TRBV9 to TRBJ1-1, with TRBD1 matching 10 bases. V shed 0 bases and J 4 bases; nucleotides not matched to a gene: 6. Germline assignment: CDR1 SGDLS and CDR2 YYNGEE. The CDR3 sequence is 16 residues long. CDR3 DNA sequence: TGTGCCAGCAGCGTAGGTGCGGGGACAGGGGCCACTGAAGCTTTCTTT. Protein: CASSVGAGTGATEAFF.

The chain combines TRBV6-4 with TRBJ1-6; 9 positions match TRBD1. After removal of 6 bases from V and 10 bases from J, the junction contained 4 bases not matched to a gene. The CDR3 is 13 residues long. The germline V gene has CDR1 MRHNA and CDR2 SNTAGT. The CDR3 region has the DNA TGTGCCAGCAGCCGGGACAGGGTATCACCCCTCCACTTT. Encoded protein: CASSRDRVSPLHF.

The V and J genes are TRBV6-5 and TRBJ1-1, with 7 bases that match TRBD1. The germline V gene encodes CDR1 MNHEY and CDR2 SVGAGI. The trim removed 4 bases at V and 2 bases at J, leaving 4 bases unmatched. This CDR3 region has 14 residues. In nucleotides, the CDR3 is TGTGCCAGCAGTTTAAACAGGGGAAACACTGAAGCTTTCTTT. This encodes CASSLNRGNTEAFF.

This clone was seen only a few times. V is TRBV7-9 and J is TRBJ2-1, with 9 bases fitting TRBD1. The CDR3 extends over 14 amino acids. The germline V gene has CDR1 SEHNR and CDR2 FQNEAQ (reference sequence). Trimming removed 3 bases from V and 4 bases from J; junction bases left unmatched: 1. Written as DNA, the CDR3 is TGTGCCAGCAGCTTTGGGACAGGGTACAATGAGCAGTTCTTC. This gives the protein CASSFGTGYNEQFF.

This clone was detected a few times. V usage is TRBV7-8 and J usage is TRBJ1-5, with 9 bases that match TRBD1. V was pared by 8 bases and J by 4 bases, with 3 bases of the junction left unmatched. The CDR3 is made up of 13 amino acids. Germline V gene sequence: CDR1 SGHVS, CDR2 FQNEAQ. DNA for the CDR3: TGTGCCAGCCGGGACAGGGAAAATCAGCCCCAGCATTTT. Translating it yields CASRDRENQPQHF.

This clone was observed a handful of times. The chain employs TRBV6-2 or TRBV6-3 and TRBJ2-5; weak D call: TRBD2 (5 bases). V dropped 5 bases and J dropped 6 bases, with 13 bases sitting between them. This CDR3 region has 13 residues. Germline V CDR1 and CDR2: MNHEY, SVGEGT. CDR3 in amino acids: CASSLRSGKTQYF. CDR3 coding DNA: TGTGCCAGCAGTCTAAGGTCCGGGAAGACCCAGTACTTC.

This clone appeared a few times. The gene calls are TRBV7-9 and TRBJ2-7, with D perhaps TRBD1 (6 bases). Deletions cut 5 bases from V and 2 bases from J, with 16 bases between. CDR1 is SEHNR, CDR2 FQNEAQ, per germline (reference sequence). This CDR3 has 15 amino acids. The CDR3 DNA is TGTGCCAGCAGCCTCGGACAGCCGACCCCCTACGAGCAGTACTTC. It is translated as CASSLGQPTPYEQYF.

This clone was observed a single time. CDR3 nucleotide sequence: TGTGCCAGCAGCCCCCGGACTAGCGGGGGGGCGGCAGATACGCAGTATTTT. It encodes CASSPRTSGGAADTQYF. V gene TRBV7-8 combines with J gene TRBJ2-3; 15 bases align to TRBD2. Germline V gives CDR1 SGHVS, CDR2 FQNEAQ. The CDR3 runs 17 residues. V lost 5 bases and J lost 4; bases outside the gene matches: 7.

The rearrangement joins TRBV29-1 to TRBJ1-3; D is uncertain. The CDR3 sequence is 12 residues long. Germline loops: CDR1 SQVTM, CDR2 ANQGSEA. Trimming shortened V by 4 bases and J by 0 bases, and 4 bases separated the two germline ends. The CDR3 region has the DNA TGCAGCGTTGCCTACTCTGGAAACACCATATATTTT. Protein sequence: CSVAYSGNTIYF.

This rearrangement joins TRBV4-3 to TRBJ2-3; 8 bases align to TRBD1. The CDR3 extends over 17 amino acids. The ends lost 3 bases at V and 2 bases at J; junction bases unmatched: 10. The germline gives CDR1 LGHNA, CDR2 YSLEER. The CDR3 loop reads CASSHGPGTGATDTQYF. The CDR3, as DNA: TGCGCCAGCAGCCATGGTCCAGGGACAGGAGCCACAGATACGCAGTATTTT.

The chain joins TRBV4-1 to TRBJ2-1; D is ambiguous. The CDR3 covers 15 residues. Per germline, CDR1 MGHRA and CDR2 YSYEKL. The V and J ends lost 7 bases and 3 bases respectively, with 16 bases between them. This chain's CDR3 is CASKPPGAHYNEQFF. The CDR3 nucleotides are TGCGCCAGCAAGCCCCCCGGAGCGCACTACAATGAGCAGTTCTTC.

This clone was recorded only once. The V gene is TRBV4-1, the J gene TRBJ2-7, with 8 bases identical to TRBD1. Germline loops: CDR1 MGHRA, CDR2 YSYEKL. V lost 0 bases and J lost 1; bases outside the gene matches: 11. This CDR3 comprises 18 residues. This chain's CDR3 is CASSQDEGRRGQSYEQYF. In DNA form, the CDR3 reads TGCGCCAGCAGCCAAGATGAGGGCCGCAGGGGGCAATCCTACGAGCAGTACTTC.

This clone was picked up a small number of times. Other DNA sequences of this sample code for an identical CDR3. V gene TRBV6-6 combines with J gene TRBJ1-1, with TRBD1 matching over 10 bases. Germline trimming cut 6 bases from V and 4 bases from J; bases unmatched to any gene: 2. Germline CDR1 and CDR2: MNHNY and SVGAGI (reference sequence). The CDR3 totals 13 residues. The CDR3 loop reads CASRDRGGTEAFF. For the CDR3, the DNA is TGTGCCAGCAGGGACAGGGGGGGCACTGAAGCTTTCTTT.

This clone was counted only a few times. The J gene is TRBJ1-1, the V gene TRBV28, with 10 bases lining up with TRBD1. Germline V lookup: CDR1 MDHEN, CDR2 SYDVKM. The V segment lost 5 bases and the J segment 11 bases; nucleotides outside the gene matches: 11. CDR3 size: 14 residues. CDR3 protein: CASSIGQGGAQAFF. In DNA, the CDR3 is TGTGCCAGCAGTATTGGACAGGGGGGGGCCCAGGCTTTCTTT.

CDR3 region: CASSQRLAGQDTQYF. The CDR3 DNA sequence: TGTGCCAGCAGCCAAAGACTAGCGGGGCAAGATACGCAGTATTTT. V is TRBV7-3 and J is TRBJ2-3, with TRBD2 matching over 11 bases. V dropped 5 bases and J dropped 5; count of bases not matched to a gene: 6. The CDR3 runs 15 residues. The germline CDR1 and CDR2 sequences are SGHTA and FQGTGA.

The chain is built from TRBV5-1 and TRBJ1-5, with D perhaps matching TRBD1 (5 bases). Deletions cut 0 bases from V and 0 bases from J, with 7 bases between. This CDR3 is built from 15 residues. Germline CDR1 reads SGHRS; CDR2 reads YFSETQ. Written as DNA, the CDR3 is TGCGCCAGCAGCTTGGAGGGGTATAGCAATCAGCCCCAGCATTTT. It is translated as CASSLEGYSNQPQHF.

Only one count was recorded for this clone. This chain links TRBV14 with TRBJ2-1; tentatively, D is TRBD1 (6 bases). Germline V gene data show CDR1 as SGHDN and CDR2 as FVKESK. Between the trimmed V and J ends, which lost 1 base and 6 bases, there was a span of 13 bases. The CDR3 spans 15 residues. CDR3 residues: CASSQGILRGNEQFF. The CDR3 region has the DNA TGTGCCAGCAGCCAAGGGATCCTCAGGGGCAATGAGCAGTTCTTC.

The chain joins TRBV6-5 to TRBJ1-2; possibly TRBD1 for D (6 bases). Per the germline V gene, CDR1 is MNHEY and CDR2 is SVGAGI. V lost 6 bases and J lost 0, with 11 bases in between. The CDR3 is 14 residues long. The CDR3 DNA follows: TGTGCCAGCAGAGGACAGCTACCTAACTATGGCTACACCTTC. This encodes CASRGQLPNYGYTF.

The chain recombines TRBV25-1 with TRBJ1-1, with 7 bases fitting TRBD1. The CDR3 is 12 amino acids. The V gene's germline CDR1 is MGHDK and CDR2 SYGVNS. The V gene end was trimmed by 8 bases and the J gene end by 3 bases; junction bases not matched to a gene: 3. The CDR3 DNA follows: TGTGCCAGCGGAACAGGGGACACTGAAGCTTTCTTT. Amino acid sequence: CASGTGDTEAFF.

The V call is TRBV9, the J call TRBJ1-1, with TRBD1 identical over 9 bases. Germline values: CDR1 SGDLS, CDR2 YYNGEE. J lost 6 bases, V lost 4 bases, and 7 bases had no gene match. The CDR3 contains 14 residues. CDR3 in DNA: TGTGCCAGCAGCCCAGGACAGGGGACGGCTGAAGCTTTCTTT. It codes for CASSPGQGTAEAFF.

The rearrangement joins TRBV5-1 to TRBJ1-1, with 8 nucleotides matching TRBD1. V lost 0 bases and J lost 5; bases outside the gene matches: 6. This CDR3 contains 15 residues. CDR1 and CDR2 (germline): SGHRS, YFSETQ. The CDR3 bases are TGCGCCAGCAGCTTGGCCGGACAGGGAATGACTGAAGCTTTCTTT. Translating it yields CASSLAGQGMTEAFF. Using reference TRBV5-1 and TRBJ1-1 for the parts outside the CDR3, the full variable domain is KAGVTQTPRYLIKTRGQQVTLSCSPISGHRSVSWYQQTPGQGLQFLFEYFSETQRNKGNFPGRFSGRQFSNSRSEMNVSTLELGDSALYLCASSLAGQGMTEAFFGQGTRLTVV.

V is TRBV19 and J is TRBJ1-5; no reliable D call. V was trimmed by 6 bases and J by 4 bases, leaving 13 bases between them. This CDR3 region has 14 residues. Looked up from germline, CDR1 is LNHDA and CDR2 is SQIVND (reference sequence). The CDR3 sequence: CASREGHTNQPQHF. The CDR3 bases are TGTGCCAGTAGGGAGGGCCATACAAATCAGCCCCAGCATTTT.

The chain employs TRBV4-2 and TRBJ2-1; D is possibly TRBD2 (5 bases). V was cut by 0 bases and J by 5 bases, with 11 bases left in between. CDR1 LGHNA and CDR2 YNFKEQ come from the germline V gene. There are 15 residues in the CDR3. CDR3 protein: CASSQDYGADNEQFF. CDR3 bases: TGTGCCAGCAGCCAAGATTACGGAGCGGACAATGAGCAGTTCTTC.

The table lists this clone with a few counts. The chain combines TRBV7-2 with TRBJ1-1, with TRBD1 identical over 10 bases. Per the germline V gene, CDR1 is SGHTA and CDR2 is FQGNSA. Germline trimming cut 1 base from V and 3 bases from J; bases unmatched to any gene: 8. CDR3 length: 17 amino acids. The CDR3 coding sequence is TGTGCCAGCAGCTTAGGGGCGGACAGGGGGTTCCACACTGAAGCTTTCTTT. Protein: CASSLGADRGFHTEAFF.

The chain combines TRBV6-1 with TRBJ1-3, with D hard to call. Trimming took 1 base from V and 4 from J, leaving 11 bases between them. The germline gives CDR1 MNHNS, CDR2 SASEGT. The length of the CDR3 is 15 residues. CDR3 sequence (DNA): TGTGCCAGCAGTGAAGGGGCCAGAACGGGAAACACCATATATTTT. The encoded protein is CASSEGARTGNTIYF.

The gene calls are TRBV28 and TRBJ1-1; D ambiguous. The CDR3 loop spans 15 amino acids. Germline V CDR1 and CDR2: MDHEN, SYDVKM. Trimming shortened V by 2 bases and J by 1 base, and 11 bases separated the two germline ends. The CDR3 reads CASSLPHTGNTEAFF. DNA of the CDR3: TGTGCCAGCAGTTTACCCCATACGGGGAACACTGAAGCTTTCTTT.

The chain carries TRBV7-9 and TRBJ2-3; TRBD2 is a possible D gene (6 bases). Germline loops: CDR1 SEHNR, CDR2 FQNEAQ (reference sequence). This CDR3 region has 13 residues. The ends were cut back, 5 bases at V and 8 bases at J, with 14 bases in the middle. CDR3 DNA sequence: TGTGCCAGCAGCCTAAACCAGGAGGGTACGCAGTATTTT. This codes for CASSLNQEGTQYF.

J is TRBJ1-5 and V is TRBV30, with a weak D call TRBD1 (5 bases). The CDR3 runs 13 residues. Looked up from germline, CDR1 is GTSNPN and CDR2 is SVGIG (reference sequence). Trimming took 3 bases from V and 5 from J, leaving 11 bases between them. This CDR3 reads CAWSRGGDQPQHF. CDR3 bases: TGTGCCTGGAGCAGAGGAGGGGATCAGCCCCAGCATTTT. The variable domain in full, completed from reference TRBV30 and TRBJ1-5, reads SQTIHQWPATLVQPVGSPLSLECTVEGTSNPNLYWYRQAAGRGLQLLFYSVGIGQISSEVPQNLSASRPQDRQFILSSKKLLLSDSGFYLCAWSRGGDQPQHFGDGTRLSIL.

V and J are TRBV30 and TRBJ1-1; D may be TRBD1 (6 bases). This CDR3 has 12 amino acids. The V gene lost 1 base and the J gene lost 5 bases, with 8 bases spanning the gap. Germline assignment: CDR1 GTSNPN and CDR2 SVGIG (reference sequence). CDR3 DNA: TGTGCCTGGAGTGGGGACAAAACTGAAGCTTTCTTT. Translated: CAWSGDKTEAFF.